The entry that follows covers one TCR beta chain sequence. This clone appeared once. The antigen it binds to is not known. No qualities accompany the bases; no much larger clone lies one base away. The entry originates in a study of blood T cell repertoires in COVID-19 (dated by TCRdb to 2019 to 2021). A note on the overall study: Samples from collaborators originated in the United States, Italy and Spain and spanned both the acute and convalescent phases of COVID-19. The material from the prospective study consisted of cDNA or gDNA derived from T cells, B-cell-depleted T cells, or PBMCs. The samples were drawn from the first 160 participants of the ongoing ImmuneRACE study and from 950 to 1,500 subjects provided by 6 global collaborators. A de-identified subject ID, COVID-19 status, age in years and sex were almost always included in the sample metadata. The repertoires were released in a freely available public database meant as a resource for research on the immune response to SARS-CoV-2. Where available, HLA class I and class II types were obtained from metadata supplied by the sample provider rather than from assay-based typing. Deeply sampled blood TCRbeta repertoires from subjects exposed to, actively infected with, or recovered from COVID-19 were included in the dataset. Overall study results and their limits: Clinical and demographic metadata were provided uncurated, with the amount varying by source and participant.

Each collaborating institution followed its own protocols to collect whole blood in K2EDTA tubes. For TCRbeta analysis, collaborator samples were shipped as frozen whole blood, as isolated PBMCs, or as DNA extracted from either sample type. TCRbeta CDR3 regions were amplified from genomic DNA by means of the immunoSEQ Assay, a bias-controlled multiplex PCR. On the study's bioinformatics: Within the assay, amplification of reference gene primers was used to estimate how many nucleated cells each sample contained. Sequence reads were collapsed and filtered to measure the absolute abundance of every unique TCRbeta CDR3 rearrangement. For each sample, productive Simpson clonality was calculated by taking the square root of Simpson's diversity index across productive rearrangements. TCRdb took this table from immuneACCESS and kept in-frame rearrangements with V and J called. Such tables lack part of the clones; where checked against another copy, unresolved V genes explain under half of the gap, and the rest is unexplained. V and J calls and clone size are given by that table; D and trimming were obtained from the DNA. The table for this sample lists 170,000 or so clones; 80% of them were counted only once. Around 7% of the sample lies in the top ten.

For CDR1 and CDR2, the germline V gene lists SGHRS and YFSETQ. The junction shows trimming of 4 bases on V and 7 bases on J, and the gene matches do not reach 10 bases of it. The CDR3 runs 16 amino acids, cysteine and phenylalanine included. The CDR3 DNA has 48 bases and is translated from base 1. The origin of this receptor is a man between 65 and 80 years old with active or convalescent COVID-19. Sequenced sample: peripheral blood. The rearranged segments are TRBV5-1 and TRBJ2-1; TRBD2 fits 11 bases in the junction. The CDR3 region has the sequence CASSATTSGGGNEQFF. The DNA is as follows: TGCGCCAGCAGCGCTACTACTAGCGGGGGAGGAAATGAGCAGTTCTTC.